This passage covers 10 T cell receptor beta chains from one sample sequenced in a study of shared clonotypes between healthy human individuals. Profiled with immunoSEQ multiplex PCR; TCRdb holds only in-frame clones, not every one. The table lists 1 million to 1.3 million clones, 75% to 80% of them singletons. Sample: memory CD4+ T cells from PBMCs. Specified subset: CD45RA-negative fraction. The receptors come from a man aged 18 to 30 in good health. Some clones in this sample may be carry-over from other donors' samples.

The rearrangement joins TRBV5-1 to TRBJ2-7; TRBD2 matches 9 bases. The CDR3 length is 14 residues. Looked up from germline, CDR1 is SGHRS and CDR2 is YFSETQ. Trimming cost V 0 bases and J 4 bases; bases outside gene matches: 2. CDR3 in amino acids: CASSLASGTYEQYF. The CDR3 DNA is TGCGCCAGCAGCTTGGCTAGCGGGACGTACGAGCAGTACTTC.

The gene calls are TRBV7-6 and TRBJ2-2; 14 bases are shared with TRBD2. J gave up 2 bases and V 5 bases, and 4 bases lay outside the gene matches. Germline loops: CDR1 SGHVS, CDR2 FNYEAQ. The CDR3 has 17 amino acids. CDR3 DNA sequence: TGTGCCAGCAGCCTGACTAGCGGGAGGGCCAACACCGGGGAGCTGTTTTTT. It encodes CASSLTSGRANTGELFF.

The chain employs TRBV4-2 and TRBJ2-1; 13 bases fit TRBD2. Trimming removed 3 bases from V and 5 bases from J; junction bases left unmatched: 4. This CDR3 has 16 amino acids. Germline V lookup: CDR1 LGHNA, CDR2 YNFKEQ. CDR3 nucleotides: TGTGCCAGCAGCCAGAGAGGGACTAGCGGGAACAATGAGCAGTTCTTC. This translates into CASSQRGTSGNNEQFF.

CDR3 amino acids: CASSPSRGSYEQYF. CDR3 sequence (DNA): TGTGCCAGCTCACCCAGCAGGGGCTCCTACGAGCAGTACTTC. This chain connects TRBV18 to TRBJ2-7, with D possibly matching TRBD1 (6 bases). The germline V gene has CDR1 KGHSH and CDR2 LQKENI. V was cut by 3 bases and J by 0 bases, with 9 bases left in between. This CDR3 is 14 amino acids long. Variable domain in full (rest from reference TRBV18 and TRBJ2-7): NAGVMQNPRHLVRRRGQEARLRCSPMKGHSHVYWYRQLPEEGLKFMVYLQKENIIDESGMPKERFSAEFPKEGPSILRIQQVVRGDSAAYFCASSPSRGSYEQYFGPGTRLTVT.

This clone turned up a few times. CDR3 DNA: TGCGCCAGCTCGGCCAGGGGCCCCTTGGATGAAGCTTTCTTT. Its protein product is CASSARGPLDEAFF. The V call is TRBV5-1, the J call TRBJ1-1; tentative D call: TRBD1 (6 bases). Trimming took 7 bases from V and 7 from J, leaving 20 bases between them. CDR3 length: 14 amino acids. The germline CDR1 and CDR2 sequences are SGHRS and YFSETQ.

The chain has TRBV6-6 and TRBJ2-1, with 9 bases aligning to TRBD2. Germline V gene sequence: CDR1 MNHNY, CDR2 SVGAGI (reference sequence). The CDR3 is made up of 16 amino acids. After removal of 0 bases from V and 6 bases from J, the junction contained 6 bases not matched to a gene. This CDR3 is CASSYSGGRAFNEQFF. The CDR3 nucleotides are TGTGCCAGCAGTTACTCCGGCGGGAGGGCCTTCAATGAGCAGTTCTTC.

This chain uses TRBV6-1 with TRBJ1-5; 7 bases are a match to TRBD1. CDR1 MNHNS and CDR2 SASEGT come from the germline V gene. Trimming removed 2 bases from V and 4 bases from J; junction bases left unmatched: 2. The CDR3 extends over 14 amino acids. The DNA for the CDR3 is TGTGCCAGCAGTGAAAACAGGGGTAATCAGCCCCAGCATTTT. It is translated as CASSENRGNQPQHF.

V and J are TRBV19 and TRBJ1-1; D gene unclear. The CDR3 is 13 amino acids. The germline V and J ends were trimmed by 8 bases and 4 bases, with 14 bases remaining between them. CDR1 is LNHDA and CDR2 is SQIVND in the germline V gene (reference sequence). CDR3 amino acids: CASASRPGTEAFF. Written as DNA, the CDR3 is TGTGCCAGTGCTTCCCGCCCGGGCACTGAAGCTTTCTTT. Based on the CDR3 plus reference TRBV19 and TRBJ1-1, the full variable domain is DGGITQSPKYLFRKEGQNVTLSCEQNLNHDAMYWYRQDPGQGLRLIYYSQIVNDFQKGDIAEGYSVSREKKESFPLTVTSAQKNPTAFYLCASASRPGTEAFFGQGTRLTVV.

The V gene is TRBV2, the J gene TRBJ2-1; D not certain. This CDR3 comprises 15 residues. CDR1 is SNHLY, CDR2 FYNNEI, per germline. With 0 bases removed from V and 5 bases from J, the gap between germline ends came to 11 bases. DNA of the CDR3: TGTGCCAGCAGTGAAGCGCGGCCAATCCACAATGAGCAGTTCTTC. Protein sequence: CASSEARPIHNEQFF.

This chain uses TRBV9 with TRBJ1-2, with a weak D call TRBD1 (5 bases). V lost 0 bases and J lost 2, with 11 bases in between. This CDR3 is 15 amino acids long. Germline V gives CDR1 SGDLS, CDR2 YYNGEE. DNA for the CDR3: TGTGCCAGCAGCGTAGGATCGCAGGGAAACTATGGCTACACCTTC. It specifies CASSVGSQGNYGYTF. The variable domain in full, completed from reference TRBV9 and TRBJ1-2, reads DSGVTQTPKHLITATGQRVTLRCSPRSGDLSVYWYQQSLDQGLQFLIQYYNGEERAKGNILERFSAQQFPDLHSELNLSSLELGDSALYFCASSVGSQGNYGYTFGSGTRLTVV.